This TCR beta chain appears in the sequencing data of a study of control samples from healthy donors and cancer patients. V lost 6 bases to trimming and J lost 4 bases, with 9 bases between them. The CDR3 runs to 12 residues. Germline V CDR1 and CDR2: SNHLY, FYNNEI. Clones were sequenced by immunoSEQ multiplex PCR, and TCRdb holds only the in-frame ones, with some missing. The sample shows fewer than 100,000 clones, over 75% of them seen only once. The receptor comes from a woman aged 45-60 years in good health. The V and J genes are TRBV2 and TRBJ1-2; D is possibly TRBD1 (5 bases). Sample: blood. The CDR3 is CASRGLGYGYTF. The CDR3 DNA reads as TGTGCCAGCAGGGGACTAGGCTATGGCTACACCTTC.